The 11 T cell receptor beta chains reported below all come from one sample, sequenced in a study of low-dose radiotherapy and immunotherapy resistance in tumors. TRAV and TRBV primers primed cDNA for both TCRalpha and TCRbeta. For amplifying TCRs, the PCR ran for approximately 21 cycles with Phusion, which was used together with a constant-region primer and the adapter on the V primers. TCRdb ran MiXCR on the reads and lists one entry per CDR3 protein. The data contain about 60,000 distinct CDR3 sequences, around a quarter of them seen just once; the ten biggest clones take up 6.5% to 8%. Noted time point: after trial treatment. Treatment here: LDRT plus nivolumab, ipilimumab, low-dose cyclophosphamide and aspirin (RACIN trial). This specimen was PBMCs, taken after low-dose radiotherapy plus immunotherapy. Receptors were obtained from a male donor with prostate cancer.

This clonotype was seen repeatedly, ten times or more. The V gene is TRBV9, the J gene TRBJ2-2; 7 bases line up with TRBD1. The CDR3 is 18 residues long. Germline CDR1 reads SGDLS; CDR2 reads YYNGEE. J lost 3 bases, V lost 0 bases, and 11 bases had no gene match. Here the CDR3 DNA reads TGTGCCAGCAGCGTAGGTGGAGGCAGGGGGTTGTACACCGGGGAGCTGTTTTTT. It translates to CASSVGGGRGLYTGELFF. The full variable domain, its missing parts supplied by reference TRBV9 and TRBJ2-2, is DSGVTQTPKHLITATGQRVTLRCSPRSGDLSVYWYQQSLDQGLQFLIQYYNGEERAKGNILERFSAQQFPDLHSELNLSSLELGDSALYFCASSVGGGRGLYTGELFFGEGSRLTVL.

The J gene is TRBJ2-5, the V gene TRBV24-1; TRBD1 agrees at 9 bases. The CDR3 length is 16 residues. Losses at the gene ends were 4 bases for V and 4 bases for J; bases not matched to a gene: 9. The germline V gene has CDR1 KGHDR and CDR2 SFDVKD. In DNA form, the CDR3 reads TGTGCCACCAGTGACCCCTTCACAGGGGGCAGAGAGACCCAGTACTTC. Residues: CATSDPFTGGRETQYF.

This clonotype occurred many times. The J gene is TRBJ1-1, the V gene TRBV6-6, with TRBD1 as a possible D gene (5 bases). CDR1 and CDR2 from the germline V gene are MNHNY and SVGAGI (reference sequence). This CDR3 contains 14 residues. Trimming took 5 bases from V and 6 from J, leaving 16 bases between them. CDR3 sequence: CASSTPGGLSEAFF. DNA for the CDR3: TGTGCCAGCAGTACGCCGGGGGGATTGTCTGAAGCTTTCTTT.

About this clonotype: Given a far larger clone just one base away, this is likely a sequencing read error. The chain couples TRBV5-4 to TRBJ2-1; TRBD1 is a possible D gene (7 bases). V gave up 7 bases and J gave up 13 bases, with 18 bases separating them. The CDR3 covers 12 residues. Germline V CDR1 and CDR2: SGHNT, YYREEE (reference sequence). The CDR3 here is CASHLRGETQFF. The CDR3 DNA reads as TGTGCCAGCCACCTCAGGGGGGAGACCCAGTTCTTC.

At least ten counts were recorded for this clonotype. The chain joins TRBV20-1 to TRBJ1-3; TRBD1 is a possible D gene (6 bases). The CDR3 totals 15 residues. The V and J ends lost 3 bases and 1 base respectively, with 13 bases between them. CDR1 and CDR2 (germline): DFQATT, SNEGSKA (reference sequence). CDR3 sequence (DNA): TGCAGTGCTAGGACAGGCCGGCTTTCTGGAAACACCATATATTTT. It yields the protein CSARTGRLSGNTIYF.

This clonotype showed up many times. CDR3 residues: CASSLASGGLTSEQYF. The CDR3 bases are TGTGCCAGCAGCTTGGCCAGCGGGGGGCTTACGTCCGAGCAGTACTTC. The V gene is TRBV5-6, the J gene TRBJ2-7, with 9 bases fitting TRBD2. Germline loops: CDR1 SGHDT, CDR2 YYEEEE. After removal of 0 bases from V and 6 bases from J, the junction contained 10 bases not matched to a gene. The CDR3 has 16 amino acids.

This clonotype was counted between two and nine times. This sequence joins TRBV10-2 and TRBJ2-2, with 8 bases lining up with TRBD2. The CDR3 totals 15 residues. CDR1 is WSHSY, CDR2 SAAADI, per germline. Trimming cost V 5 bases and J 5 bases; bases outside gene matches: 7. In DNA form, the CDR3 reads TGCGCCAGCAGTTTTCCGGGACTAGGGACCGGGGAGCTGTTTTTT. Translated: CASSFPGLGTGELFF.

There are many counts of this clonotype. This chain connects TRBV28 to TRBJ2-4; 10 bases fit TRBD1. The CDR3 has 14 residues. CDR1 MDHEN and CDR2 SYDVKM come from the germline V gene. After removal of 2 bases from V and 11 bases from J, the junction contained 6 bases not matched to a gene. The CDR3 sequence is CASSLPGQGVVQYF. The CDR3 DNA reads TGTGCCAGCAGTTTACCCGGACAGGGGGTGGTTCAGTACTTC.

Notes on this clonotype: A far larger clone is just one base off, so this is likely a read error. This chain links TRBV6-5 with TRBJ2-3; 10 bases line up with TRBD2. The ends lost 5 bases at V and 0 bases at J; junction bases unmatched: 11. CDR3 length: 18 amino acids. Germline CDR1 is MNHEY and CDR2 is SVGAGI. Here the CDR3 reads CASSGRTSGTSSTDTQYF. CDR3 DNA sequence: TGTGCCAGCAGTGGGAGGACTAGCGGCACATCTAGCACAGATACGCAGTATTTT.

This clonotype has just a few counts. This chain uses TRBV6-1 with TRBJ1-3; D is possibly TRBD1 (5 bases). Trimming stripped 3 bases from V and 0 bases from J, with 21 bases between. The CDR3 is 19 residues long. Germline-derived CDR1 and CDR2 are MNHNS and SASEGT. CDR3 amino acids: CASSDRDGRELFSGNTIYF. The CDR3 nucleotides are TGTGCCAGCAGTGACCGGGACGGCAGAGAACTCTTCTCTGGAAACACCATATATTTT.

This clonotype was seen at least ten times. The chain employs TRBV30 and TRBJ1-5, with D possibly TRBD1 on 5 matching bases. With 0 bases removed from V and 8 bases from J, the gap between germline ends came to 11 bases. The CDR3 is 13 residues long. The germline CDR1 and CDR2 sequences are GTSNPN and SVGIG (reference sequence). The DNA for the CDR3 is TGTGCCTGGAGTGTACGGGGGTCGGAGCCCCAGCATTTT. This translates into CAWSVRGSEPQHF. The whole variable domain, remainder taken from reference TRBV30 and TRBJ1-5, is SQTIHQWPATLVQPVGSPLSLECTVEGTSNPNLYWYRQAAGRGLQLLFYSVGIGQISSEVPQNLSASRPQDRQFILSSKKLLLSDSGFYLCAWSVRGSEPQHFGDGTRLSIL.